The 3 T cell receptor beta chains below come from one sample, sequenced in a study of regulatory T cells in long-lasting Graves disease (dated by TCRdb to about 2021). The library was produced with multiplex PCR. Reads for this sample came from an Illumina HiSeq 4000. TCR beta libraries were built with iRepertoire HTBI primers and Arm-PCR amplification of CDR3 regions. TCRdb applied fastp at Q25 and MiXCR to the public reads, then kept only in-frame beta chains. Identical CDR3 proteins give one entry, which carries the most common genes and DNA. Present in this sample are a few hundred thousand distinct CDR3 sequences, 20% to 25% of which were seen just once. Of the sample, roughly 30% is held by the ten largest clones. What the time point label conveys for this sample: persistent/refractory GD, antithyroid drugs over 5 years with positive TRAb. For both TCR sequencing and RNA sequencing, RNA was extracted from PBMCs using TRIzol.

This specimen was peripheral blood mononuclear cells (PBMCs), taken when the disease was refractory, from a patient treated with antithyroid drugs. Receptors were obtained from a female donor with Graves disease.

On this clonotype: A much larger clone lies one base from this, so it may be a read error. The genes are TRBV11-2 and TRBJ2-1; D is undetermined. CDR1 SGHAT and CDR2 FQNNGV come from the germline V gene. The CDR3 covers 12 residues. The CDR3 DNA reads TGTGCCGGCAGTCGCAACTACAATGAGCAGTTCTTC. It translates to CAGSRNYNEQFF.

This clonotype was observed at least ten times. V is TRBV6-5 and J is TRBJ1-1, with D uncertain. The V gene's germline CDR1 is MNHEY and CDR2 SVGAGI. This CDR3 is built from 18 residues. Between the trimmed V and J ends, which lost 4 bases and 1 base, there was a span of 22 bases. CDR3: CASSSDPWPRPKNTEAFF. CDR3 sequence (DNA): TGTGCCAGCAGTTCCGACCCATGGCCCAGGCCGAAGAACACTGAAGCTTTCTTT.

This sequence joins TRBV27 and TRBJ2-5, with TRBD2 identical over 7 bases. V lost 5 bases and J lost 1; bases outside the gene matches: 4. CDR1 and CDR2 from the germline V gene are MNHEY and SMNVEV (reference sequence). The CDR3 length is 14 residues. The CDR3 bases are TGTGCCAGCAGTGCTACTAGCGTCCAAGAGACCCAGTACTTC. Its protein product is CASSATSVQETQYF.